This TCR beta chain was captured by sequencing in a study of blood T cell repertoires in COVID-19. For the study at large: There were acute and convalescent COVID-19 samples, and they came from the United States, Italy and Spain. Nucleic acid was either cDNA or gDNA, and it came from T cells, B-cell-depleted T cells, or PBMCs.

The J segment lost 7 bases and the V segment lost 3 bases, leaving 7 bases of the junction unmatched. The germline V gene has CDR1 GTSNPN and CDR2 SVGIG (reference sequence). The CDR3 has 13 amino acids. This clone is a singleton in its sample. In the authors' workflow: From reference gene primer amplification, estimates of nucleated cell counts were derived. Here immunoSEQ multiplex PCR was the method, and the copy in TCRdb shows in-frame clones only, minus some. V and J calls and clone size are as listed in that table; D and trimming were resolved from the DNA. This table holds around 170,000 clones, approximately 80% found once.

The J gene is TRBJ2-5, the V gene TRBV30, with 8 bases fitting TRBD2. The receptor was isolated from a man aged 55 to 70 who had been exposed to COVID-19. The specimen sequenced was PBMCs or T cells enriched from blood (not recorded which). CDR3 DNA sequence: TGTGCCTGGAGGACTAGCGCGGGGGGGACCCAGTACTTC. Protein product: CAWRTSAGGTQYF.